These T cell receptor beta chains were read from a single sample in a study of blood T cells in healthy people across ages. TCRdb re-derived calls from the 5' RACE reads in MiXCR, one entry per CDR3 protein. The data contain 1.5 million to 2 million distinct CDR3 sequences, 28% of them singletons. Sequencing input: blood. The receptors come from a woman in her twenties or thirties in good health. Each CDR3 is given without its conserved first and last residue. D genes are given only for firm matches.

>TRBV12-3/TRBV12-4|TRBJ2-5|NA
ASSSSGQTQY
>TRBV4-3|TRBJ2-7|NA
ASSQGRIGDYEQY
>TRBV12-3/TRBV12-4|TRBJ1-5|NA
ASKSGALGQPQH
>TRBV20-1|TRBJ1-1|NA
SASGKGTEAF
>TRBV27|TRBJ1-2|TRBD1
ASSLWGTGDGYT
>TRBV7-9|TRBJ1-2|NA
ASSLVADYGYI
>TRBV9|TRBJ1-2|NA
ASSVVAGTNYGYT
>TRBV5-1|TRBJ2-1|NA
ASSLAPGARYNEQF
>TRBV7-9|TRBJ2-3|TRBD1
ASRTWTGAGDTQY
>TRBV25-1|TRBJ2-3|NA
ASTSAARGSGDTQY
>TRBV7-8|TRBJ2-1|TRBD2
ASSLLASGRNYNEQF
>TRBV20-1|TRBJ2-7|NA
SARSSGPYEQY
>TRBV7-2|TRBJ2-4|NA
ASSRLLLASSYNEQY
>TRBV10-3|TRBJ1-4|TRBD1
AISAGQGSEKLF
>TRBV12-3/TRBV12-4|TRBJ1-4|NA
ASGAQGYEKLF
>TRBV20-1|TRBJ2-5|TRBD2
SAREPPTGGQETQY
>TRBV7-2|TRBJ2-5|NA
ASSLGRLASETQY
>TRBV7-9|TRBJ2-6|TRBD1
ASSSLRQDRASGANVLT
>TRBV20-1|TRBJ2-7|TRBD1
SARNPGQGTNEQY
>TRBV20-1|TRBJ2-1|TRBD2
SAPISGRDNEQF
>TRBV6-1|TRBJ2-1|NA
ASTMDSSSYNEQF
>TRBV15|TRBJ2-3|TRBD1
ATSSRDSIDTQY
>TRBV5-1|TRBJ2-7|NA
ASSPRPLYEQY
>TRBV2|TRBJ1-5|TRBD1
ASSDRTGGNQPQH
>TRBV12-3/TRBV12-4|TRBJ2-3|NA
ASSFQATDTQY
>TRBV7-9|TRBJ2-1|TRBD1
ASSVSGTGKYNERF
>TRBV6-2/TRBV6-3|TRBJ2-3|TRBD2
ASSSKSGGLTDTQY
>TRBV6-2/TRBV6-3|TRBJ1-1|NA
TSSLWTDEAF
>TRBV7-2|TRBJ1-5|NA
ASSLTWAQPQH